The clone carrying this T cell receptor (beta chain) occurred once. For the second PCR, which ran for about 7 to 12 cycles, a sample-barcoded 5' primer and a J-beta primer mix were used. TCRdb used MiXCR to reprocess the 5' RACE reads, holding one entry per CDR3 protein. The sample has about 690,000 distinct CDR3 sequences; around 43% are singletons. The sample originates from a study of blood T cells in healthy people across ages. The CDR3 extends over 16 amino acids. V shed 5 bases and J 7 bases; nucleotides not matched to a gene: 13. This chain links TRBV12-3 or TRBV12-4 with TRBJ2-7, with 11 bases that match TRBD1. The sample comprised blood. This clonotype was sampled from an elderly man in good health. In DNA form, the CDR3 reads TGTGCCAGCAGTCCCCAGGGACAGGGGGAGTACAATGAGCAGTACTTC. Protein sequence: CASSPQGQGEYNEQYF.